These 5 T cell receptor beta chains came from one sample sequenced in a study of blood T cells in healthy people across ages. The authors ran a second PCR of about 6 to 11 cycles using a sample-barcoded 5' primer and a J-beta primer mix. TCRdb re-called the 5' RACE reads with MiXCR, one entry per CDR3 protein. The repertoire holds around 580,000 distinct CDR3 sequences, with 40% to 50% as singletons. The sample consisted of blood. The receptors were gathered from a man of 80 years or more in good health.

The chain combines TRBV5-1 with TRBJ1-1; D uncertain. The CDR3 loop spans 14 amino acids. CDR1 is SGHRS, CDR2 YFSETQ, per germline. V lost 7 bases and J 1 base, leaving 14 bases between the germline ends. The CDR3 region has the DNA TGCGCCAGCCGTAAAGGCATTGAGAACACTGAAGCTTTCTTT. Translating gives CASRKGIENTEAFF.

This chain links TRBV18 with TRBJ2-7; 9 bases line up with TRBD2. The CDR3 is 15 residues long. In germline, CDR1 is KGHSH, CDR2 LQKENI. Trimming cost V 3 bases and J 3 bases; bases outside gene matches: 6. The CDR3 loop reads CASSPPVSGSYEQYF. CDR3 sequence (DNA): TGTGCCAGCTCACCCCCGGTTAGCGGGAGCTACGAGCAGTACTTC.

The chain employs TRBV29-1 and TRBJ1-2, with D hard to call. CDR1 and CDR2 (germline): SQVTM, ANQGSEA. The CDR3 is 14 amino acids. The V gene lost 0 bases and the J gene lost 4 bases, with 12 bases spanning the gap. CDR3 residues: CSVEERPKVYGYTF. CDR3 nucleotides: TGCAGCGTTGAAGAGCGGCCGAAAGTCTATGGCTACACCTTC. The whole variable domain, remainder taken from reference TRBV29-1 and TRBJ1-2, is SAVISQKPSRDICQRGTSLTIQCQVDSQVTMMFWYRQQPGQSLTLIATANQGSEATYESGFVIDKFPISRPNLTFSTLTVSNMSPEDSSIYLCSVEERPKVYGYTFGSGTRLTVV.

V gene TRBV7-9 combines with J gene TRBJ2-3; no definite D call. The CDR3 runs to 14 residues. Germline CDR1 SEHNR, CDR2 FQNEAQ (reference sequence). The V gene lost 2 bases and the J gene lost 2 bases, with 8 bases spanning the gap. Here the CDR3 reads CASSLSQTTDTQYF. CDR3 nucleotide sequence: TGTGCCAGCAGCTTAAGTCAGACCACAGATACGCAGTATTTT.

Only a few counts were recorded for this clonotype. The chain employs TRBV12-3 or TRBV12-4 and TRBJ2-7; 9 bases align to TRBD1. The CDR3 contains 15 residues. V shed 3 bases and J 5 bases; nucleotides not matched to a gene: 8. CDR3 sequence: CASSFLGTGRDEQYF. CDR3 DNA: TGTGCCAGCAGTTTCCTCGGGACAGGGAGGGACGAGCAGTACTTC.